The T cell receptor beta chain described here comes from a study of blood T cell repertoires in COVID-19. Study information: Both acute and convalescent COVID-19 samples were obtained from the United States, Italy and Spain. PBMCs, B-cell-depleted T cells, or T cells were the source of the cDNA or gDNA that made up the material.

V was clipped by 1 base and J by 9 bases, with 7 bases between them. This CDR3 spans 11 amino acids. Germline values: CDR1 SGHTA, CDR2 FQGNSA. The method was immunoSEQ multiplex PCR; TCRdb's version includes in-frame clones alone and lacks a portion of them. Seen here are just under 50,000 clones, 65% to 90% observed once, and the top ten hold around 8%. This chain links TRBV7-2 with TRBJ2-7; no reliable D call. The sequenced material came from peripheral blood. This receptor was identified in a human donor in a cohort sampled during active COVID-19. The CDR3 reads CASSLEVAQYF. In nucleotides, the CDR3 is TGTGCCAGCAGCTTAGAGGTAGCGCAGTACTTC. Based on the CDR3 plus reference TRBV7-2 and TRBJ2-7, the full variable domain is GAGVSQSPSNKVTEKGKDVELRCDPISGHTALYWYRQSLGQGLEFLIYFQGNSAPDKSGLPSDRFSAERTGGSVSTLTIQRTQQEDSAVYLCASSLEVAQYFGPGTRLTVT.